This T cell receptor beta chain came from a study of T cells in Graves' hyperthyroidism and ophthalmopathy (dated by TCRdb to the late 2010s). A note on the overall study: Peripheral blood samples were taken at initial diagnosis, before any treatment was given. To identify distinguishing TCR V-J signatures, a discovery cohort of 100 patients was used, comprising 40 to 45 with Graves' ophthalmopathy and around 57 with stable Graves' hyperthyroidism. Whether ophthalmopathy could be predicted prospectively was tested in an independent validation cohort made up of fewer than 20 hyperthyroidism patients plus 17 patients who later progressed to ophthalmopathy. The approximately 100 discovery patients were randomly divided into training and test sets at a 7:3 ratio. The study also compared thyroid tissue and blood T-cell repertoires from roughly 6 Graves' hyperthyroidism patients. After sampling, hyperthyroidism patients received methimazole starting at 30 mg daily, and ophthalmopathy patients received high-dose intravenous methylprednisolone. The paper describes TCR Vbeta CDR3 sequencing of some 130 peripheral blood samples, made up of around 41 ophthalmopathy patients, approximately 76 hyperthyroidism patients and roughly 17 progressor patients. Points the paper makes about the study in general: Most expanded thyroid clonotypes (frequency above 0.001) were also found in blood, which suggests that blood repertoires may mirror thyroid immune responses. In validation, the model predicted progression to ophthalmopathy a median of roughly 6.5 months before onset, with about 67% sensitivity and 72.22% specificity. A model built on a 13 V-J signature distinguished ophthalmopathy from stable hyperthyroidism, reaching 85% to 90% sensitivity and around 82% specificity in cross-validation and 80%/75% in testing. Sample size was not statistically predetermined, and blinding of investigators to group allocation was not performed.

Stable Graves' hyperthyroidism was defined as the absence of progression to ophthalmopathy over 18 months of follow-up. Hyperthyroidism patients were newly diagnosed, had a disease duration of under 2 months, and were aged 18 to 65 years. Exclusion was applied to patients with uncontrolled infections, other autoimmune diseases, pregnancy or lactation. Diagnoses were based on clinical symptoms, serum thyroxine and TRAb, thyroid ultrasound and orbital computed tomography. PBMCs were isolated from about 9 ml of fresh peripheral blood by Ficoll-Paque density gradient centrifugation. Trizol reagent was used to extract total RNA, and RNA quality was then checked on an Agilent 2100 Bioanalyzer. In this sample, this clonotype turned up many times. The antigen this receptor binds is unknown. There are no base qualities to consult, and no much larger clone falls within one base. The TCR beta CDR3 regions were amplified from RNA transcripts. The TCR CDR3 was subjected to a first round of RT-PCR using the HTBI primer set and the Qiagen OneStep RT-PCR kit. A second multiplex PCR round built the libraries, followed by size selection and purification. Paired-end sequencing of the libraries was performed with 100 bp reads on an Illumina HiSeq2000. As for how the authors treated the data: SOAPnuke was used to process the raw data, throwing out any read that contained adapters or uncalled bases, had a mean Phred below 15, or lacked an exact constant-primer or identifier match. COPE v1.2.5 was used to merge high-quality paired reads, and clonotypes were defined as unique nucleotide sequences. MiTCR v1.1 was used to align the clonotypes against IMGT TRBV, TRBD and TRBJ reference segments. Analysis was restricted to V-J combinations with a frequency above 0.0001, which covered just over 98% of repertoires. The TCS score was defined as the ratio of F50 (clonal expansion) to E x V (chaos), calculated using BLOSUM62-based TCRdist between CDR3 peptides within each V-J. Welch's t-statistics and random forest reduced 500 to 650 V-J features to about 13, which were used in a naive Bayes classifier (R e1071). TCRdb handled the public reads itself, with Q25 trimming in fastp and clone calling in MiXCR, and kept productive beta chains. For every CDR3 protein sequence, its rows merge into one entry that carries the most common genes and DNA. The V and J calls and clone size come from TCRdb's table, not from the authors' own analysis. In all, the sample holds some 500,000 distinct CDR3 sequences, and about 15% of those were seen once. The ten largest clones represent less than 20% of the sample.

The germline V and J ends show losses of 8 bases and 3 bases respectively, and no gene match explains 8 bases of the junction. From the germline V gene, CDR1 is SGHVS and CDR2 is FQNEAQ. The CDR3 numbers 16 residues from cysteine through phenylalanine. Just CDR3 DNA is preserved here, 48 bases in frame from base 1. The receptor comes from a woman between 18 and 29 years old with Graves' hyperthyroidism. The chain was built from TRBV7-8 and TRBJ2-1, and 12 bases in between align with TRBD2. The specimen was blood. This receptor has the CDR3 CASGPSGRDFYNEQFF. At the DNA level, the sequence is TGTGCCAGCGGCCCTAGCGGGAGGGACTTCTACAATGAGCAGTTCTTC.